The clone carrying this TCR beta chain appeared a single time. The antigen remains undetermined. The data belong to a study of T cell responses to AZD1222 COVID-19 vaccine. Background on the study: Combined were second doses at about 4 or about 12 weeks. Study results and caveats: Two AZD1222 administrations were followed by greater Spike-specific TCR breadth and depth. Samples come after the peak T cell response, not at day 14. Most donors were white British, females outnumbered males, and clonal diversity was possibly underestimated.

Germline V gene data show CDR1 as SGDLS and CDR2 as YYNGEE. V dropped 0 bases and J dropped 0 bases, with 13 bases sitting between them. CDR3 length: 17 amino acids. Clones were read by immunoSEQ multiplex PCR, and TCRdb kept only the in-frame ones, dropping some. The sample contains some 120,000 clones, approximately 85% of which appear only once. V gene TRBV9 combines with J gene TRBJ1-3; D may be TRBD1 (5 bases). The sequences come from peripheral blood, collected on day 0 of AZD1222 vaccination. The source is an adult in good health. In nucleotides, the CDR3 is TGTGCCAGCAGCGTAGAAGTCAGGGAACTCTCTGGAAACACCATATATTTT. It codes for CASSVEVRELSGNTIYF.